Listed below are T cell receptor beta chains from one sample, sequenced in a study of blood T cells in healthy people across ages. TCRdb analysed the 5' RACE reads with MiXCR anew, one entry per CDR3 protein. The profile shows over a million distinct CDR3 sequences, roughly 40% of them singletons. Sequencing used blood. These receptor sequences come from a woman between 18 and 29 years old in good health. CDR3s include the opening cysteine and the closing phenylalanine or tryptophan. D genes are given only for firm matches. Expanded clones are given a class, and other clones once, few, many or no size at all.

j_call v_call d_call clone_size cdr3_nt cdr3_aa
TRBJ2-3 TRBV6-5 . . TGTGCCAGCAGTTACACAGGACAGACTAGCACAGATACGCAGTATTTT CASSYTGQTSTDTQYF
TRBJ2-7 TRBV3-1 TRBD2 few TGTGCCAGCAGCCCCCTAGGACTAGCGGGGGGTAATTACGAGCAGTACTTC CASSPLGLAGGNYEQYF
TRBJ2-3 TRBV20-1 TRBD2 many TGCAGTGCTAGTAGCGGGAGGGGAACAGATACGCAGTATTTT CSASSGRGTDTQYF
TRBJ2-3 TRBV5-1 . . TGCGCCAGCAGCCCGGTAGGGGGGGCGAAAGATACGCAGTATTTT CASSPVGGAKDTQYF
TRBJ2-3 TRBV6-5 TRBD2 . TGTGCCAGCAGGCCCCCGACTAGCTCTCGCGCAGATACGCAGTATTTT CASRPPTSSRADTQYF
TRBJ2-3 TRBV12-3/TRBV12-4 . . TGTGCCAGCAGTTTAAATCCGGGGGTTATCACAGATACGGAGTATTTT CASSLNPGVITDTEYF
TRBJ2-1 TRBV18 TRBD2 . TGTGCCAGCTCACTCCGACTAGCGGGAGGGCGGAATGAGCAGTTCTTC CASSLRLAGGRNEQFF
TRBJ2-3 TRBV9 TRBD2 few TGTGCCAGCAGCGTCGCCGTGACTAGCGGAACCACAGATACGCAGTATTTT CASSVAVTSGTTDTQYF
TRBJ2-7 TRBV20-1 TRBD2 . TGCAGTGCTAGCCTACAGGGACTAGGAGTTAACTACGAGCAGTACTTC CSASLQGLGVNYEQYF
TRBJ2-7 TRBV27 . . TGTGCCAGCAGTTTAGGCCCGATCGGTGAGCAGTACTTC CASSLGPIGEQYF
TRBJ1-6 TRBV12-3/TRBV12-4 . once TGTGCCAGCAGAGACCGGGACACCTCCAATTCACCCCTCCACTTT CASRDRDTSNSPLHF
TRBJ2-7 TRBV29-1 TRBD2 . TGCAGCGGGCGGACTAGCGGGTACGAGCAGTACTTC CSGRTSGYEQYF
TRBJ2-7 TRBV4-2 . few TGTGCCAGCAGCCAAGGGGACACCGCCTCCTACGAGCAGTACTTC CASSQGDTASYEQYF
TRBJ2-1 TRBV6-2/TRBV6-3 . . TGTGCCAGCAGTTATGACGAGGGTTTGAATGAGCAGTTCTTC CASSYDEGLNEQFF
TRBJ2-5 TRBV7-6 . . TGTGCCAGCAACATGGCCTTCCAAGAGACCCAGTACTTC CASNMAFQETQYF
TRBJ2-2 TRBV5-6 . few TGTGCCAGCAGCTACAGGACACAGGGAAGTCGTACCGGGGAGCTGTTTTTT CASSYRTQGSRTGELFF
TRBJ2-3 TRBV25-1 . . TGTGCCAGCAGTGAATATTTCGGGGAGAGGACGCAGTATTTT CASSEYFGERTQYF
TRBJ2-5 TRBV20-1 TRBD2 many TGCAGTGCTAGAGATCAGTCGACTAGCGGCCAAGAGACCCAGTACTTC CSARDQSTSGQETQYF
TRBJ2-7 TRBV29-1 TRBD1 . TGCAGCGTGTCGATGGGGACAGGGGTTGTCGAGCAGTACTTC CSVSMGTGVVEQYF
TRBJ1-1 TRBV21-1 . . TGTGCCAGCAGCAAAAGGGGTTCTCCGAACACTGAAGCTTTCTTT CASSKRGSPNTEAFF
TRBJ2-3 TRBV3-1 TRBD2 . TGTGCCAGCAGTCGATCCCTGACTAGCGCAGATACGCAGTATTTT CASSRSLTSADTQYF
TRBJ2-1 TRBV27 TRBD2 few TGTGCCAGCAGTTTAATCGGAGCGGGAGGCAGGAATGAGCAGTTCTTC CASSLIGAGGRNEQFF
TRBJ2-5 TRBV7-9 TRBD2 few TGTGCCAGCAGCTTAGTCGGGAGGGACCTCGATGGGGAAGAGACCCAGTACTTC CASSLVGRDLDGEETQYF
TRBJ2-3 TRBV14 . few TGTGCCAGCAGCCGGCGGCAGACTAGCACAGATACGCAGTATTTT CASSRRQTSTDTQYF